This T cell receptor beta chain was identified during a study of T-cell reconstitution after alpha-beta-depleted transplantation in children. Unique molecular identifiers were incorporated during preparation of the TCRbeta library. TCRdb called the PCR reads again in MiXCR, with one record for every CDR3 protein. The sample comprises 150,000 to 200,000 distinct CDR3 sequences, 6.3% of which are singletons, and roughly 4.5% rests with the top ten. V was pared by 4 bases and J by 0 bases, with 6 bases of the junction left unmatched. This CDR3 comprises 14 residues. The germline V gene encodes CDR1 DFQATT and CDR2 SNEGSKA (reference sequence). Study-level points and caveats: A year post-transplant, T-cell counts and diversity derived mostly from newly produced T cells. Reports say that about two months after transplant, the alpha-beta T cells came out of several hundred graft clones that had expanded. Where some patients showed high TCRbeta diversity at day 60, it came from recipient T cells and thymic progenitors that had survived.

A remark on this clonotype: Its antigen is not identified.

The rearrangement links TRBV20-1 to TRBJ2-7, with 7 bases identical to TRBD1. This clonotype was sampled from a girl younger than two with combined immunodeficiency, due to receive a stem cell transplant. The sequenced sample was PBMCs, obtained before TCRalphabeta/CD19-depleted stem cell transplant. Here the CDR3 DNA reads TGCAGTGCTATGGACAGGACTTACTCCTACGAGCAGTACTTC. Translated: CSAMDRTYSYEQYF.